These 11 T cell receptor beta chains were all obtained from the same sample, sequenced in a study of tumor-infiltrating lymphocytes in oesophageal squamous cell carcinoma. TCRdb re-called the PCR reads with MiXCR, one entry per CDR3 protein. The sample has over 15,000 distinct CDR3 sequences, less than 50% seen once. Sample: blood. The receptors derive from a male donor with esophageal squamous cell carcinoma.

A word on this clonotype: A clone one base away is much larger, so this may be a read error. The V and J genes are TRBV5-6 and TRBJ2-7; D gene unclear. Trimming cost V 4 bases and J 0 bases, with 8 bases left between them. In germline, CDR1 is SGHDT, CDR2 YYEEEE. The CDR3 runs 13 residues. In DNA, the CDR3 is TGTGCCAGCAGCCCGAGGATCTCCTACGAGCAGTACTTC. Protein: CASSPRISYEQYF.

This clonotype was seen at least ten times. V usage is TRBV12-3 or TRBV12-4 and J usage is TRBJ1-6; maybe TRBD1 (5 bases). The V end was cut by 6 bases, the J end by 9 bases, with 15 bases between. This CDR3 spans 14 amino acids. The CDR3 spells CASRSTGGGSPLHF. CDR3 in DNA: TGTGCCAGCAGGTCGACGGGTGGGGGTTCACCCCTCCACTTT.

The sample holds a few counts of this clonotype. Because the CDR3 is missing its conserved closing phenylalanine or tryptophan, this is likely a read error. The limits of the CDR3 on the DNA are not certain, so only TCRdb's listed CDR3 is given. The chain combines TRBV7-2 with TRBJ2-7; TRBD2 is the table's D call, not checked against the DNA. The germline V gene encodes CDR1 SGHTA and CDR2 FQGNSA. The CDR3 is 18 residues long, counting both termini. The CDR3 reads CASSLGLAGGRYEQYFGS.

The J gene is TRBJ2-6, the V gene TRBV7-2, with a tentative D call TRBD1 (6 bases). This CDR3 is 16 amino acids long. Germline CDR1 and CDR2: SGHTA and FQGNSA. Trimming stripped 9 bases from V and 7 bases from J, with 22 bases between. As DNA, the CDR3 is TGTGCCAGTACATCGGGTGTAGGGGGAAGAGCCAACGTCCTGACTTTC. This translates into CASTSGVGGRANVLTF.

This clonotype appeared a few times. V and J are TRBV7-9 and TRBJ2-7; TRBD2 aligns across 13 bases. Germline CDR1 reads SEHNR; CDR2 reads FQNEAQ (reference sequence). This CDR3 region has 20 residues. Trimming cost V 0 bases and J 3 bases; bases outside gene matches: 14. CDR3 bases: TGTGCCAGCAGCTTAGCGTTGGGACTAGCGGGGTCCCGAGACCTCTACGAGCAGTACTTC. As protein: CASSLALGLAGSRDLYEQYF. Full variable domain (missing parts from reference TRBV7-9 and TRBJ2-7): DTGVSQNPRHKITKRGQNVTFRCDPISEHNRLYWYRQTLGQGPEFLTYFQNEAQLEKSRLLSDRFSAERPKGSFSTLEIQRTEQGDSAMYLCASSLALGLAGSRDLYEQYFGPGTRLTVT.

This clonotype was seen a single time. The chain links TRBV7-2 to TRBJ2-7; 8 bases fit TRBD2. The J call could be wrong; TRBJ2-1 is a better fit for the DNA end. Germline V gives CDR1 SGHTA, CDR2 FQGNSA. This CDR3 has 16 amino acids. CDR3 sequence: CASSLDGTRRAVEQFF. CDR3 nucleotide sequence: TGTGCCAGCAGCTTAGACGGGACTAGGAGGGCTGTTGAGCAGTTCTTC.

This clonotype has a count of ten or more. At one boundary the junction diverges from the germline segment, which might be a read error. This chain links TRBV7-9 with TRBJ1-5; D is ambiguous. The CDR3 is made up of 15 amino acids. CDR1 and CDR2 (germline): SEHNR, FQNEAQ (reference sequence). CDR3 bases: TGTGCCAGCAGCTTAGGATTGGGGAGCACTCAGCCCCAGCATTTT. Translation: CASSLGLGSTQPQHF. Full variable domain (outside the CDR3, taken from reference TRBV7-9 and TRBJ1-5): DTGVSQNPRHKITKRGQNVTFRCDPISEHNRLYWYRQTLGQGPEFLTYFQNEAQLEKSRLLSDRFSAERPKGSFSTLEIQRTEQGDSAMYLCASSLGLGSTQPQHFGDGTRLSIL.

V usage is TRBV7-2 and J usage is TRBJ2-5; no reliable D call. V was cut by 5 bases and J by 11 bases, with 18 bases left in between. The CDR3 runs to 13 residues. In germline, CDR1 is SGHTA, CDR2 FQGNSA. CDR3 nucleotides: TGTGCCAGCAGCACAATGTCTTGGGATACGCAGTACTTC. Translation: CASSTMSWDTQYF.

Note on this clonotype: The CDR3 end shows no conserved phenylalanine or tryptophan, and so a read error is likely. It is unclear where the CDR3 begins or ends on the DNA, so no DNA is shown, and the CDR3 is as TCRdb lists it. The chain recombines TRBV7-2 with TRBJ2-6; TRBD1, the table's D call, lacks a check against the DNA. A total of 16 residues make up the CDR3, ends included. Germline V gene sequence: CDR1 SGHTA, CDR2 FQGNSA. This CDR3 is CASSLFFTPDTQYFGA.

The V gene is TRBV7-6, the J gene TRBJ2-3; weak D call: TRBD2 (7 bases). The J call may be wrong; the DNA end is better matched by TRBJ2-1. The CDR3 extends over 13 amino acids. Germline V gives CDR1 SGHVS, CDR2 FNYEAQ. The DNA of the CDR3 is TGTGCCAGCAGCTTAGGGGGGGGCTACGAGCAGTTCTTC. It encodes CASSLGGGYEQFF.

The V and J genes are TRBV7-3 and TRBJ2-5; possible D gene TRBD1, 6 bases. The germline V gene encodes CDR1 SGHTA and CDR2 FQGTGA. V gave up 3 bases and J gave up 5 bases, with 28 bases separating them. The CDR3 consists of 19 residues. The CDR3 sequence: CASSFLTGTVGAWRETQYF. CDR3 DNA sequence: TGTGCCAGCAGCTTTCTTACGGGTACAGTGGGGGCGTGGAGGGAGACCCAGTACTTC.